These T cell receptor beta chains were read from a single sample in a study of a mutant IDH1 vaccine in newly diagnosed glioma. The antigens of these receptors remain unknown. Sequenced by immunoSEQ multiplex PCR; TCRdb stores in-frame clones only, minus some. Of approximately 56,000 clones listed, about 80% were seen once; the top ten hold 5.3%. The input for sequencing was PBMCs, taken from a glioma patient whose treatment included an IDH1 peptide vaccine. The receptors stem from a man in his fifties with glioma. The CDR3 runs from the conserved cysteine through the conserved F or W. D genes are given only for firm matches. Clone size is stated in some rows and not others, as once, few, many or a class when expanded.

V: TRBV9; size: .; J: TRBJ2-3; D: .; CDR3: CASSVGTADTQYF; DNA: TGTGCCAGCAGCGTAGGGACGGCGGATACGCAGTATTTT
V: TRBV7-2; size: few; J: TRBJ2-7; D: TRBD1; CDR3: CASSRGQGSEFYEQYF; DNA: TGTGCCAGCAGCCGCGGACAGGGATCCGAATTCTACGAGCAGTACTTC
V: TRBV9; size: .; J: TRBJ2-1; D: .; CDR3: CASSVGSSYNEQFF; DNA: TGTGCCAGCAGCGTAGGGTCCAGCTACAATGAGCAGTTCTTC
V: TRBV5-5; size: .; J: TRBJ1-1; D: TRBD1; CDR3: CASSWGTGVTEAFF; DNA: TGTGCCAGCAGCTGGGGGACAGGGGTCACTGAAGCTTTCTTT
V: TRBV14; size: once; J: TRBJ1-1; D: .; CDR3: CASSQGGGVPEAFF; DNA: TGTGCCAGCAGCCAAGGAGGGGGGGTTCCTGAAGCTTTCTTT
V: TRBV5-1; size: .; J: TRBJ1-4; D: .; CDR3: CASSLVGGNEKLFF; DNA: TGCGCCAGCAGCTTGGTAGGGGGTAATGAAAAACTGTTTTTT
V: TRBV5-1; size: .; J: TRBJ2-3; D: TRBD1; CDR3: CASSPRQGTDTQYF; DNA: TGCGCCAGCAGCCCCAGACAGGGTACAGATACGCAGTATTTT
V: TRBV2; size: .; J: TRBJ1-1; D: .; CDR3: CASSGLRDTEAFF; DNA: TGTGCCAGCAGTGGGCTAAGAGACACTGAAGCTTTCTTT
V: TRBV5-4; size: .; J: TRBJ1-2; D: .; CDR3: CASSFQGANYGYTF; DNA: TGTGCCAGCAGCTTCCAGGGTGCTAACTATGGCTACACCTTC
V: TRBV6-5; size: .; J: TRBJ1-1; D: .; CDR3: CASSPRGDRNTEAFF; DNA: TGTGCCAGCAGTCCGCGTGGGGATCGAAACACTGAAGCTTTCTTT
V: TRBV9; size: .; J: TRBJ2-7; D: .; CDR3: CASSPREINSYEQYF; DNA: TGTGCCAGCAGCCCAAGGGAAATAAACTCCTACGAGCAGTACTTC
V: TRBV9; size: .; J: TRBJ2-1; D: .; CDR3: CASSVDWDGEQFF; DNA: TGTGCCAGCAGCGTAGACTGGGACGGTGAGCAGTTCTTC
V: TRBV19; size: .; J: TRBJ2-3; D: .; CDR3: CASSIGQLTDTQYF; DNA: TGTGCCAGTAGTATTGGACAGCTCACAGATACGCAGTATTTT
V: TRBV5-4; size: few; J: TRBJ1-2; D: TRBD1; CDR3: CASRPGTESYGYTF; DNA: TGTGCCAGCAGACCCGGGACAGAGAGCTATGGCTACACCTTC
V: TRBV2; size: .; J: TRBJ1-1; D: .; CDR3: CASKLQGALNTEAFF; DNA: TGTGCCAGCAAGCTACAGGGAGCCTTGAACACTGAAGCTTTCTTT
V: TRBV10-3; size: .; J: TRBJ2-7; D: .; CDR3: CAISPTSYEQYF; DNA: TGTGCCATCAGCCCGACCAGTTACGAGCAGTACTTC
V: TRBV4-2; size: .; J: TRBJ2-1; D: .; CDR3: CASSQEITGDEQFF; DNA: TGTGCCAGCAGCCAAGAGATTACGGGGGATGAGCAGTTCTTC
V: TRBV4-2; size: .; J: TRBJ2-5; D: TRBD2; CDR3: CASSQYRGGAETQYF; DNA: TGTGCCAGCAGCCAGTATCGCGGGGGGGCGGAGACCCAGTACTTC
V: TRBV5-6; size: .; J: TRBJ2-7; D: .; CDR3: CASSRTTSYEQYF; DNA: TGTGCCAGCAGCCGGACTACCTCCTACGAGCAGTACTTC
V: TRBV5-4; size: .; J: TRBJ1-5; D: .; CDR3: CASSFGSQFNQPQHF; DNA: TGTGCCAGCAGCTTTGGCTCACAGTTCAATCAGCCCCAGCATTTT
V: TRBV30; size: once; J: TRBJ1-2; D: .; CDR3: CAWSDGAGLGYTF; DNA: TGTGCCTGGAGTGATGGGGCAGGGCTAGGCTACACCTTC
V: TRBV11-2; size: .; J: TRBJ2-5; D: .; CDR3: CASRAMVVETQYF; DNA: TGTGCCAGCAGAGCCATGGTCGTCGAGACCCAGTACTTC
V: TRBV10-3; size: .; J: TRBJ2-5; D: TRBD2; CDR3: CASGRSGGPEETQYF; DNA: TGTGCCTCCGGTCGTAGCGGGGGTCCGGAGGAGACCCAGTACTTC
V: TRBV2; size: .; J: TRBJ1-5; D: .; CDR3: CASSSHSNQPQHF; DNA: TGTGCCAGCAGTTCGCACTCCAATCAGCCCCAGCATTTT
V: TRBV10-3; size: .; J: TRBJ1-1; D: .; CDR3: CAISGSGNTEAFF; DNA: TGTGCCATCAGTGGCTCGGGGAACACTGAAGCTTTCTTT
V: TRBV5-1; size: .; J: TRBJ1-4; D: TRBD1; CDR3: CASSPARTGRNEKLFF; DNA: TGCGCCAGCAGCCCCGCCCGGACAGGGAGAAATGAAAAACTGTTTTTT
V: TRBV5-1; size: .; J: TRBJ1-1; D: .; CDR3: CASSLVRGENTEAFF; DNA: TGCGCCAGCAGCTTGGTTCGGGGGGAGAACACTGAAGCTTTCTTT
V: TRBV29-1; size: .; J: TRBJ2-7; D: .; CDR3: CSVGQGIGEQYF; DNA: TGCAGCGTTGGGCAGGGGATCGGGGAGCAGTACTTC
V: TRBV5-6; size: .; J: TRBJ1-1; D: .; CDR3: CASSLLARDPMNTEAFF; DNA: TGTGCCAGCAGCTTGCTTGCGAGGGATCCCATGAACACTGAAGCTTTCTTT
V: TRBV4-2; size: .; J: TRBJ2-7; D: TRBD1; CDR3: CASSPGQRYEQYF; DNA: TGTGCCAGCAGCCCGGGACAGCGCTACGAGCAGTACTTC
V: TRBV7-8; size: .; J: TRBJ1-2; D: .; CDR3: CASSLPGNTYGYTF; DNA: TGTGCCAGCAGCTTACCCGGGAACACGTATGGCTACACCTTC
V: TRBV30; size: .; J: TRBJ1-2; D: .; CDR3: CAWSFGENYGYTF; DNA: TGTGCCTGGAGTTTCGGGGAAAACTATGGCTACACCTTC
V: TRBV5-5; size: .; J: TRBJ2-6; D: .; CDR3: CASSLEGAGANVLTF; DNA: TGTGCCAGCAGCTTGGAGGGGGCTGGGGCCAACGTCCTGACTTTC
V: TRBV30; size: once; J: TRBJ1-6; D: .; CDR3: CAWSSSENSPLHF; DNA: TGTGCCTGGAGCTCTAGCGAGAATTCACCCCTCCACTTT
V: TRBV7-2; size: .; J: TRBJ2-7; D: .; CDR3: CASSIAVRDEQYF; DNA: TGTGCCAGCAGCATTGCAGTTCGGGACGAGCAGTACTTC
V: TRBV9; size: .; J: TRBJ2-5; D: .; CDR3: CASSGSRYQETQYF; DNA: TGTGCCAGCTCGGGGTCGCGGTACCAAGAGACCCAGTACTTC
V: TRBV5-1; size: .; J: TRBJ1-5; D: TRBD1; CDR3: CASSPRTGEWPQHF; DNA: TGCGCCAGCAGCCCCCGGACAGGCGAATGGCCCCAGCATTTT
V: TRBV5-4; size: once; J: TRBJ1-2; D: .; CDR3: CASYRRGVYGYTF; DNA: TGTGCCAGCTATAGACGAGGGGTCTATGGCTACACCTTC
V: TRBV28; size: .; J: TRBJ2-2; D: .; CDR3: CASSLAGANTGELFF; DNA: TGTGCCAGCAGTTTAGCGGGCGCCAACACCGGGGAGCTGTTTTTT
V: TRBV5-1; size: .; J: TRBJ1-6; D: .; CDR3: CASTVQPGAWASSPLHF; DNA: TGCGCCAGCACGGTCCAACCAGGGGCCTGGGCGAGTTCACCCCTCCACTTT
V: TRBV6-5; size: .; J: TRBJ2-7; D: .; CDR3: CASSYSGLYEQYF; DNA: TGTGCCAGCAGTTACTCGGGACTCTACGAGCAGTACTTC
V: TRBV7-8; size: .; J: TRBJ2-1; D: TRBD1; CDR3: CASSARDSYNEQFF; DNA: TGTGCCAGCAGCGCCCGGGACAGTTACAATGAGCAGTTCTTC
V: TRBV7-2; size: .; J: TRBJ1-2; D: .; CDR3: CASSLEREGGYTF; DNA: TGTGCCAGCAGCTTAGAACGGGAAGGCGGCTACACCTTC
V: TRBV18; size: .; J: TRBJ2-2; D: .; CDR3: CASSPGRAGELFF; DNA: TGTGCCAGCTCACCCGGCAGGGCCGGGGAGCTGTTTTTT
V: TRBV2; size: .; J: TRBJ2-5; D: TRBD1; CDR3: CASSVIRDRGGETQYF; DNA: TGTGCCAGCAGTGTCATCCGGGACAGGGGGGGCGAGACCCAGTACTTC
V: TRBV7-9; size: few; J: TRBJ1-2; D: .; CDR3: CASSPIVAPASDGYTF; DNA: TGTGCCAGCAGCCCCATCGTGGCACCCGCTAGCGATGGCTACACCTTC
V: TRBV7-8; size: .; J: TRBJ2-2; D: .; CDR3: CASSLARGNGELFF; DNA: TGTGCCAGCAGCTTAGCGCGGGGAAACGGGGAGCTGTTTTTT
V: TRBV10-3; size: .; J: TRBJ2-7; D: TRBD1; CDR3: CAISAGTGETDEQYF; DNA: TGTGCCATCAGTGCCGGGACAGGGGAAACAGACGAGCAGTACTTC
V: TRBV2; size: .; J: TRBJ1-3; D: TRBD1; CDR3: CASSLDRGYTIYF; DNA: TGTGCCAGCAGTTTGGACAGGGGTTACACCATATATTTT
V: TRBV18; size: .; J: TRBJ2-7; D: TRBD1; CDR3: CASSPRGTGLGLEQYF; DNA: TGTGCCAGCTCACCTCGTGGGACAGGGTTGGGTTTAGAGCAGTACTTC
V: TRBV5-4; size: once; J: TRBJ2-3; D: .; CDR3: CASSLNAGKGTDTQYF; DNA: TGTGCCAGCAGCTTGAATGCAGGGAAGGGCACAGATACGCAGTATTTT
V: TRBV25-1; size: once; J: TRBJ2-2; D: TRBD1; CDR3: CASSGLLGTGFAGELFF; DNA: TGTGCCAGCAGTGGCCTTCTCGGGACAGGGTTCGCCGGGGAGCTGTTTTTT
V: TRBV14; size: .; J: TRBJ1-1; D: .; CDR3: CASSLYRAGNTEAFF; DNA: TGTGCCAGCAGCTTATACCGGGCAGGGAACACTGAAGCTTTCTTT
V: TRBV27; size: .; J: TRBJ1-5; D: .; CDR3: CASSPRLNQPQHF; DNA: TGTGCCAGCAGTCCAAGGCTGAATCAGCCCCAGCATTTT
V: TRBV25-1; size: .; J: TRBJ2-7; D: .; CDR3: CASSESGNYEQYF; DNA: TGTGCCAGCAGTGAATCCGGCAACTACGAGCAGTACTTC
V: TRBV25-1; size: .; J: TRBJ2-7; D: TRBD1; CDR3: CASSEPGTAAYEQYF; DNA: TGTGCCAGCAGTGAGCCCGGGACAGCAGCCTACGAGCAGTACTTC
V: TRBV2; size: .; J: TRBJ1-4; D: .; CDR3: CASQGLQNEKLFF; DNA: TGTGCCAGCCAGGGACTTCAGAATGAAAAACTGTTTTTT
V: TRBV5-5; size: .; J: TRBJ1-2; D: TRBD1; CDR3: CASSFGRGINYGYTF; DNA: TGTGCCAGCAGCTTCGGCAGGGGGATTAACTATGGCTACACCTTC